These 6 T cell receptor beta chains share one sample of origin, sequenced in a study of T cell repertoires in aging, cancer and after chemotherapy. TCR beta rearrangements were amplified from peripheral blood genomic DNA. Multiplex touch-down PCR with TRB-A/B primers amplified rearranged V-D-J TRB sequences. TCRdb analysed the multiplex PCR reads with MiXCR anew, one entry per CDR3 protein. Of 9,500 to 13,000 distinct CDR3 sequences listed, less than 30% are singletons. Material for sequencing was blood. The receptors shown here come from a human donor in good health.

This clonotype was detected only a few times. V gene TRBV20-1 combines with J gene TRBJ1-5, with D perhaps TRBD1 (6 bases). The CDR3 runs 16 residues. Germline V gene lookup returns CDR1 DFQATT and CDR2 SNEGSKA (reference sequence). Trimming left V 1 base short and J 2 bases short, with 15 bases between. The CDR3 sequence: CSARGGLKERNQPQHF. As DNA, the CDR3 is TGCAGTGCTAGAGGGGGGCTAAAGGAGCGCAATCAGCCCCAGCATTTT.

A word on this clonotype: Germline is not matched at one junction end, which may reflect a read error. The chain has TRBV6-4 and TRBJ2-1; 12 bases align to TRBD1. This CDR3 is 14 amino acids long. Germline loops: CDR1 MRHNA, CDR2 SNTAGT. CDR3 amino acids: CASSPGTGGEERFF. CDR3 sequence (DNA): TGTGCCAGCAGCCCCGGGACAGGGGGCGAAGAGCGGTTCTTC.

CDR3 sequence: CASSPNWGYEQFF. The CDR3 nucleotides are TGTGCCAGCAGCCCTAATTGGGGCTATGAGCAGTTCTTC. This rearrangement joins TRBV5-5 to TRBJ2-1; TRBD1 is a possible D gene (5 bases). The CDR3 contains 13 residues. Trimming removed 4 bases at V and 8 bases at J, with 13 bases between. Germline values: CDR1 SGHKS, CDR2 YYEKEE (reference sequence).

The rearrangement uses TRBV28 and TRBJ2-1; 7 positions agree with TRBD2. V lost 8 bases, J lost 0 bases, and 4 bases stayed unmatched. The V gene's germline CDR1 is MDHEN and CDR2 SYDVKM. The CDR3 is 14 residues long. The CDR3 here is CASLGGGSYNEQFF. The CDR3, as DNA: TGTGCCAGCCTTGGGGGGGGCTCCTACAATGAGCAGTTCTTC. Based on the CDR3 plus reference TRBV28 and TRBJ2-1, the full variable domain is DVKVTQSSRYLVKRTGEKVFLECVQDMDHENMFWYRQDPGLGLRLIYFSYDVKMKEKGDIPEGYSVSREKKERFSLILESASTNQTSMYLCASLGGGSYNEQFFGPGTRLTVL.

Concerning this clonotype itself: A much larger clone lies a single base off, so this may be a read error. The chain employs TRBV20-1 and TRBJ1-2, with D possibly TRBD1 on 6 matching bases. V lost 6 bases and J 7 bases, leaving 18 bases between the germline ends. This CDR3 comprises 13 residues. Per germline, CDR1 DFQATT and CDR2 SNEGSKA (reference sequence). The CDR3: CSANRELMSGYTF. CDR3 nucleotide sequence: TGCAGTGCAAACAGGGAATTGATGAGTGGCTACACCTTC.

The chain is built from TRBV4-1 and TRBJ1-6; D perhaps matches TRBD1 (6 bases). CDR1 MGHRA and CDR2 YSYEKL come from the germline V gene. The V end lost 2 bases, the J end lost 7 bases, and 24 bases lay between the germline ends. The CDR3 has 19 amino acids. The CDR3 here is CASSQIPKSKTGRNSPLHF. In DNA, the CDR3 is TGCGCCAGCAGCCAAATCCCAAAATCCAAAACAGGGAGGAATTCACCCCTCCACTTT.